This passage covers 22 T cell receptor beta chains from one sample sequenced in a study of post-analysis software for immune sequencing data (dated by TCRdb to between 2014 and 2017). Overall study results and their limits: Patients showed significantly higher frequencies than controls for about 5 TRBV segments, among them TRBV5-6, TRBV5-1 and TRBV20-1.

The library relied on PCR. The sequencing machine was an Illumina HiSeq 2500. To reduce PCR and sequencing biases, unique molecular identifiers were incorporated into the TCR beta cDNA libraries. TCRdb's own reprocessing of the public reads used fastp at Q25 and MiXCR and kept productive beta chains. Records with the same CDR3 protein are collapsed into one entry carrying the most frequent genes and DNA. This sample has roughly 410,000 distinct CDR3 sequences in its table, and 30% to 45% of those were observed once. The ten biggest clones cover roughly 13% of the sample. No antigen has been assigned to these receptors. Sequencing used blood. These receptors were collected from a girl aged 10 to 17 with multiple sclerosis.

The chain uses TRBV29-1 and TRBJ1-4, with D maybe TRBD2 (5 bases). The J call may be incorrect, as the DNA end agrees better with TRBJ2-3. The germline CDR1 and CDR2 sequences are SQVTM and ANQGSEA. The CDR3 is 10 residues long. The CDR3 DNA reads TGCAGCGCCCTAGCATTTGCGCAGTATTTT. Translation gives CSALAFAQYF.

This clonotype appeared a few times. V gene TRBV29-1 combines with J gene TRBJ1-2; 10 bases agree with TRBD1. Unmatched junction bases numbered 3, after V lost 4 bases and J lost 4 bases. The CDR3 length is 13 residues. In germline, CDR1 is SQVTM, CDR2 ANQGSEA. CDR3 DNA: TGCAGCGTTGCGGACAGGGGGATCTATGGCTACACCTTC. Amino acids: CSVADRGIYGYTF.

This clonotype showed up many times. This sequence joins TRBV9 and TRBJ2-7; TRBD2 agrees at 8 bases. The length of the CDR3 is 16 residues. V gave up 0 bases and J gave up 3 bases; unmatched junction bases: 8. Germline assignment: CDR1 SGDLS and CDR2 YYNGEE. The CDR3 sequence is CASSVATGGQLYEQYF. CDR3 nucleotides: TGTGCCAGCAGCGTAGCTACGGGGGGGCAGCTCTACGAGCAGTACTTC. Together with reference TRBV9 and TRBJ2-7, the CDR3 gives the full variable domain: DSGVTQTPKHLITATGQRVTLRCSPRSGDLSVYWYQQSLDQGLQFLIQYYNGEERAKGNILERFSAQQFPDLHSELNLSSLELGDSALYFCASSVATGGQLYEQYFGPGTRLTVT.

This clonotype has a handful of counts. This chain joins TRBV20-1 and TRBJ2-3; D is uncertain. CDR1 and CDR2 from the germline V gene are DFQATT and SNEGSKA (reference sequence). V was cut by 6 bases and J by 2 bases, with 15 bases left in between. The CDR3 spans 14 residues. As DNA, the CDR3 is TGCAGTGCAACGTGGAGCCTTAACACAGATACGCAGTATTTT. Its protein product is CSATWSLNTDTQYF.

This chain uses TRBV5-1 with TRBJ1-1; D gene ambiguous. Trimming cost V 4 bases and J 10 bases, with 20 bases left between them. The CDR3 has 14 amino acids. CDR1 SGHRS and CDR2 YFSETQ come from the germline V gene. CDR3 amino acids: CASSRARADKGAFF. CDR3 coding DNA: TGCGCCAGCAGCCGCGCGCGGGCGGATAAAGGAGCTTTCTTT.

The chain joins TRBV5-1 to TRBJ2-7; 11 bases are shared with TRBD1. This CDR3 region has 15 residues. Per the germline V gene, CDR1 is SGHRS and CDR2 is YFSETQ. J was trimmed by 3 bases and V by 4 bases; bases with no gene match: 6. The chain's CDR3 is CASSPDGTGGYEQYF. The CDR3 DNA is TGCGCCAGCAGCCCAGACGGGACAGGGGGCTACGAGCAGTACTTC. Full variable domain (missing parts from reference TRBV5-1 and TRBJ2-7): KAGVTQTPRYLIKTRGQQVTLSCSPISGHRSVSWYQQTPGQGLQFLFEYFSETQRNKGNFPGRFSGRQFSNSRSEMNVSTLELGDSALYLCASSPDGTGGYEQYFGPGTRLTVT.

Many counts were recorded for this clonotype. One junction end disagrees with the germline gene, perhaps due to a read error. This CDR3 is CASSLGGDNEQFF. The CDR3 DNA is TGTGCCAGCAGCTTGGGTGGGGACAATGAGCAGTTCTTC. The rearrangement joins TRBV5-1 to TRBJ2-1, with no clear D. The germline gives CDR1 SGHRS, CDR2 YFSETQ. This CDR3 region has 13 residues.

This clonotype occurred a few times. V gene TRBV6-5 combines with J gene TRBJ2-1; TRBD2 matches 7 bases. J lost 3 bases, V lost 2 bases, and 4 bases had no gene match. Germline V CDR1 and CDR2: MNHEY, SVGAGI. The CDR3 loop spans 15 amino acids. DNA for the CDR3: TGTGCCAGCAGTTACCGAACTAGCGTCTACAATGAGCAGTTCTTC. Its protein product is CASSYRTSVYNEQFF.

The chain is built from TRBV4-1 and TRBJ2-4; 7 nucleotides match TRBD2. V was pared by 1 base and J by 6 bases, with 3 bases of the junction left unmatched. This CDR3 is 14 amino acids long. Germline V gives CDR1 MGHRA, CDR2 YSYEKL. The CDR3 coding sequence is TGCGCCAGCAGCCAAGTAGCGGGCCGAAACATTCAGTACTTC. Translating gives CASSQVAGRNIQYF.

This sequence joins TRBV7-2 and TRBJ2-3; D is possibly TRBD1 or TRBD2 (5 bases each). This CDR3 region has 15 residues. Germline CDR1 is SGHTA and CDR2 is FQGNSA. The ends were cut back, 3 bases at V and 2 bases at J, with 12 bases in the middle. CDR3 coding DNA: TGTGCCAGCAGCTTGGGGGTCACCGACACAGATACGCAGTATTTT. Protein sequence: CASSLGVTDTDTQYF.

The table lists this clonotype with a count of one. This chain uses TRBV2 with TRBJ2-5; D unresolved. The CDR3 sequence is 16 residues long. V lost 4 bases, J lost 2 bases, and 17 bases lay in between. Germline V gives CDR1 SNHLY, CDR2 FYNNEI. CDR3 protein: CASSVIRELAQETQYF. CDR3 DNA: TGTGCCAGCAGTGTAATAAGGGAATTGGCACAAGAGACCCAGTACTTC.

On this clonotype: An end of the junction does not agree with germline; a read error may underlie this. This chain connects TRBV6-6 to TRBJ2-6; possibly TRBD2 for D (5 bases). Per germline, CDR1 MNHNY and CDR2 SVGAGI (reference sequence). The CDR3 has 14 residues. This CDR3 is CTSRRDSGANVLTF. As DNA, the CDR3 is TGTACCAGCAGACGGGACTCTGGGGCCAACGTCCTGACTTTC.

In this sample, this clonotype turned up a few times. The CDR3 sequence is CASSSGTATSTDTQYF. CDR3 nucleotides: TGCGCCAGCAGCAGCGGGACAGCTACTAGCACAGATACGCAGTATTTT. V is TRBV5-1 and J is TRBJ2-3, with D perhaps being TRBD1 or TRBD2 (7 bases each). The germline CDR1 and CDR2 sequences are SGHRS and YFSETQ. Trimming shortened V by 4 bases and J by 0 bases, and 15 bases separated the two germline ends. The CDR3 is 16 amino acids.

The gene calls are TRBV11-2 and TRBJ2-3, with D perhaps matching TRBD1 or TRBD2 (6 bases each). Per the germline V gene, CDR1 is SGHAT and CDR2 is FQNNGV. Trimming removed 3 bases at V and 4 bases at J, with 23 bases between. CDR3 length: 18 residues. The CDR3 reads CASSFFTGSGGAPDTQYF. The CDR3 coding sequence is TGTGCCAGCAGCTTTTTTACGGGATCCGGGGGCGCCCCAGATACGCAGTATTTT.

In DNA form, the CDR3 reads TGTGCCAGCAGTTCGAACAGGGTGAACACCGGGGAGCTGTTTTTT. It yields the protein CASSSNRVNTGELFF. The V and J genes are TRBV6-2 or TRBV6-3 and TRBJ2-2; maybe TRBD1 (6 bases). This CDR3 has 15 amino acids. The V end lost 4 bases, the J end lost 1 base, and 10 bases lay between the germline ends. Germline CDR1 MNHEY, CDR2 SVGEGT.

This clonotype occurred a few times. The rearrangement uses TRBV7-6 and TRBJ2-2; D is possibly TRBD1 (6 bases). This CDR3 is built from 16 residues. In germline, CDR1 is SGHVS, CDR2 FNYEAQ. The ends were cut back, 3 bases at V and 0 bases at J, with 11 bases in the middle. The CDR3, as DNA: TGTGCCAGCAGCTTTGACAGGAACGCGAACACCGGGGAGCTGTTTTTT. Amino acid sequence: CASSFDRNANTGELFF.

This clonotype was observed a few times. The V call is TRBV12-3 or TRBV12-4, the J call TRBJ1-2; D is undetermined. The CDR3 runs 14 residues. The V gene lost 4 bases and the J gene lost 9 bases, with 18 bases spanning the gap. The CDR3 DNA reads TGTGCCAGCAGTTGGAAGTCCCAGGTACTAAGCTACACCTTC. Translation gives CASSWKSQVLSYTF.

Only a few counts were recorded for this clonotype. The V call is TRBV27, the J call TRBJ1-2; D remains unclear. In germline, CDR1 is MNHEY, CDR2 SMNVEV (reference sequence). V was pared by 4 bases and J by 1 base, with 13 bases between. This CDR3 contains 15 residues. The DNA for the CDR3 is TGTGCCAGCAGTTCCCCCTTACGGGGTAACTATGGCTACACCTTC. Encoded protein: CASSSPLRGNYGYTF.

V usage is TRBV20-1 and J usage is TRBJ2-3; 16 bases map to TRBD2. V lost 7 bases and J lost 4; bases outside the gene matches: 2. The CDR3 has 14 residues. Germline values: CDR1 DFQATT, CDR2 SNEGSKA (reference sequence). The CDR3 loop reads CSVGTSGGADTQYF. The CDR3 DNA follows: TGCAGTGTGGGGACTAGCGGGGGGGCAGATACGCAGTATTTT.

The chain is built from TRBV29-1 and TRBJ2-3; 9 bases line up with TRBD2. V trimming: 7 bases; J trimming: 5 bases; junction bases outside the gene matches: 7. Germline V CDR1 and CDR2: SQVTM, ANQGSEA. The CDR3 contains 13 residues. CDR3 region: CSALAGSGDTQYF. Written as DNA, the CDR3 is TGCAGCGCTCTAGCGGGGTCAGGAGATACGCAGTATTTT.

This chain joins TRBV29-1 and TRBJ1-2, with D unclear. This CDR3 is 14 amino acids long. The germline CDR1 and CDR2 sequences are SQVTM and ANQGSEA. Trimming left V 6 bases short and J 3 bases short, with 17 bases between. The CDR3 sequence: CSVPPGSLDYGYTF. DNA for the CDR3: TGCAGCGTGCCCCCGGGGAGTCTCGACTATGGCTACACCTTC.

With respect to this clonotype: A read error may be the cause here, since a much bigger clone is one base away. The chain has TRBV29-1 and TRBJ2-5; no reliable D call. With 4 bases removed from V and 8 bases from J, the gap between germline ends came to 17 bases. Per the germline V gene, CDR1 is SQVTM and CDR2 is ANQGSEA. This CDR3 comprises 13 residues. The CDR3 sequence is CSVGRRTADTQYF. The CDR3 coding sequence is TGCAGCGTTGGAAGACGGACCGCGGATACCCAGTACTTC.